The sequence of this T cell receptor (beta chain) was determined in a study of cytomegalovirus exposure and HLA in healthy donors. In the PCR, 60 Vbeta and 13 Jbeta primers were used. Method: immunoSEQ multiplex PCR; TCRdb's copy keeps in-frame clones and lacks some. The sample carries roughly 81,000 clones, 60% to 85% recorded once. CDR1 is PRHDT and CDR2 is FYEKMQ in the germline V gene (reference sequence). This CDR3 contains 12 residues. V was shortened by 4 bases and J by 10 bases, with 8 bases between the two germline ends. The specimen was PBMCs. The sequence was collected from a boy under 18 in good health and CMV-seronegative. The chain has TRBV13 and TRBJ2-6, with D possibly matching TRBD1 (6 bases). In DNA form, the CDR3 reads TGTGCCAGCAGCTCAGGACAGAACGTCCTGACTTTC. Its translation: CASSSGQNVLTF.